One and the same sample provided the 9 T cell receptor beta chains below, sequenced in a study of cytomegalovirus exposure and HLA in healthy donors. Vbeta (60) and Jbeta (13) primers were used in the PCR. Clones were sequenced by immunoSEQ multiplex PCR, and TCRdb holds only the in-frame ones, with some missing. The profile covers 150,000 to 200,000 clones, with about three quarters appearing a single time and about 1.5% taken by the ten largest. Source material: PBMCs. The receptor source for this set is a woman in her twenties or thirties in good health and CMV-seropositive.

The chain joins TRBV30 to TRBJ2-1; 8 nucleotides align to TRBD2. Germline V gives CDR1 GTSNPN, CDR2 SVGIG (reference sequence). This CDR3 is built from 14 residues. With V trimmed by 5 bases and J by 1 base, 4 bases remained unmatched. The CDR3 reads CAWGTSGSYNEQFF. CDR3 nucleotides: TGTGCCTGGGGCACTAGCGGTTCCTACAATGAGCAGTTCTTC.

The chain employs TRBV7-6 and TRBJ2-5, with 7 bases identical to TRBD2. Looked up from germline, CDR1 is SGHVS and CDR2 is FNYEAQ. The CDR3 totals 15 residues. Trimming cost V 4 bases and J 9 bases; bases outside gene matches: 14. The chain's CDR3 is CASSSPSVRAGAQYF. The CDR3 DNA is TGTGCCAGCAGCTCCCCTAGCGTCCGGGCGGGGGCCCAGTACTTC.

This chain links TRBV2 with TRBJ1-2; 10 nucleotides match TRBD1. V shed 6 bases, J shed 8 bases, and the junction held 6 bases outside the gene matches. The V gene's germline CDR1 is SNHLY and CDR2 FYNNEI. The CDR3 has 13 residues. CDR3 in DNA: TGTGCCAGCAGCCCGGGACAGGGGTACGGCTACACCTTC. It codes for CASSPGQGYGYTF.

The rearrangement joins TRBV20-1 to TRBJ2-3; D remains ambiguous. CDR1 DFQATT and CDR2 SNEGSKA come from the germline V gene (reference sequence). The CDR3 runs to 10 residues. V was trimmed by 6 bases and J by 5 bases, leaving 6 bases between them. The CDR3 DNA follows: TGCAGTGCGGCCGAAGATACGCAGTATTTT. As protein: CSAAEDTQYF.

For this clone: Additional DNA sequences in this sample encode the identical CDR3. The chain combines TRBV6-5 with TRBJ1-1; D gene unclear. V shed 5 bases and J shed 1 base, with 5 bases lying between them. This CDR3 is 12 amino acids long. Germline CDR1 and CDR2: MNHEY and SVGAGI. CDR3 bases: TGTGCCAGCAGTAGAGGGAACACTGAAGCTTTCTTT. Encoded protein: CASSRGNTEAFF.

The gene calls are TRBV5-1 and TRBJ1-1; 10 bases fit TRBD1. V shed 2 bases and J 7 bases; nucleotides not matched to a gene: 8. The CDR3 has 15 amino acids. Germline lookup yields CDR1 SGHRS and CDR2 YFSETQ. CDR3 protein: CASSFTTGTGDEAFF. CDR3 nucleotide sequence: TGCGCCAGCAGCTTTACAACCGGGACAGGGGATGAAGCTTTCTTT.

A few counts support this clone. J is TRBJ1-2 and V is TRBV4-3; D gene uncertain. The germline CDR1 and CDR2 sequences are LGHNA and YSLEER. This CDR3 comprises 14 residues. Trimming left V 4 bases short and J 8 bases short, with 17 bases between. The CDR3 here is CASSPDDGRLGYTF. CDR3 bases: TGCGCCAGCAGCCCGGACGACGGGAGACTCGGCTACACCTTC.

As for this clone: This sample also contains other DNA sequences that code for the same CDR3. The gene calls are TRBV5-1 and TRBJ2-2, with a possible D match to TRBD1 (6 bases). The CDR3 has 15 amino acids. V lost 4 bases and J lost 0, with 10 bases in between. The germline CDR1 and CDR2 sequences are SGHRS and YFSETQ. The CDR3 is CASSVGHPNTGELFF. The CDR3 region has the DNA TGCGCCAGCAGCGTGGGACATCCGAACACCGGGGAGCTGTTTTTT.

CDR3 sequence (DNA): TGTGCCAGCAGTTTCACAGTTCACACTGAAGCTTTCTTT. Its protein is CASSFTVHTEAFF. V gene TRBV27 combines with J gene TRBJ1-1; unclear D gene. The length of the CDR3 is 13 residues. Germline V gene data show CDR1 as MNHEY and CDR2 as SMNVEV (reference sequence). V lost 3 bases and J lost 3, with 8 bases in between.